This T cell receptor beta chain derives from a study of cytomegalovirus exposure and HLA in healthy donors. The PCR contained 60 Vbeta and 13 Jbeta primers. Method: immunoSEQ multiplex PCR; TCRdb's copy keeps in-frame clones and lacks some. The sample holds around 140,000 clones, roughly three quarters seen once. This clone turned up a few times. Germline CDR1 reads SGHRS; CDR2 reads YFSETQ. V dropped 0 bases and J dropped 3 bases, with 12 bases sitting between them. This CDR3 region has 15 residues. The chain joins TRBV5-1 to TRBJ1-2, with D possibly TRBD1 on 5 matching bases. The TCR sequence derives from a woman aged 60 to 75 in good health and CMV-seronegative. What was sequenced was PBMCs. This chain's CDR3 is CASSLVPGIDYGYTF. The DNA of the CDR3 is TGCGCCAGCAGCTTGGTCCCAGGGATTGACTATGGCTACACCTTC.